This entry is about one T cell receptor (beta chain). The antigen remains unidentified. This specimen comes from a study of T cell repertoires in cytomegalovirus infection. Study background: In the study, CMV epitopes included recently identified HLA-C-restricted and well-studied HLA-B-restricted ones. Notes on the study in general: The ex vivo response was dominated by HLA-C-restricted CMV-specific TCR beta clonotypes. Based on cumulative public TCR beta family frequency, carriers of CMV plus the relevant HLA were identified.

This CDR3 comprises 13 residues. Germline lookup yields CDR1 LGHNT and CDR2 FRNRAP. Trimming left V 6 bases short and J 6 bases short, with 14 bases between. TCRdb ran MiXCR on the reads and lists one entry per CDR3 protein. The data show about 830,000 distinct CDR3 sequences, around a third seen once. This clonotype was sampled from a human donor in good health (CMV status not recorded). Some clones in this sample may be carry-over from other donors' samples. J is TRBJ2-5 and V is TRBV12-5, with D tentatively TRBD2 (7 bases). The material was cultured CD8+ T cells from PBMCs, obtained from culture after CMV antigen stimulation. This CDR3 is CASGAGGRQTQYF. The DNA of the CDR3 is TGTGCTAGTGGGGCCGGGGGGCGGCAGACCCAGTACTTC.